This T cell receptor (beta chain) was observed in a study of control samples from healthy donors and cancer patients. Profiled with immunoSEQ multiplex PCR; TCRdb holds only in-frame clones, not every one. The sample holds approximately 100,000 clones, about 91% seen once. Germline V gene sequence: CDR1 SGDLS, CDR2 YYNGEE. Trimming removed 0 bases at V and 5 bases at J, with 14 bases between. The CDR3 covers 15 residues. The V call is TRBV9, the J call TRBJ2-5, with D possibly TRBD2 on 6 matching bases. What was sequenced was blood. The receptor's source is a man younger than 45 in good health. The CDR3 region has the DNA TGTGCCAGCAGCGTAGGGGGAGGAGGCATGGAGACCCAGTACTTC. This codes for CASSVGGGGMETQYF.